This entry is about one T cell receptor beta chain. This record comes from a study of cytomegalovirus exposure and HLA in healthy donors. The study ran its PCR with 60 Vbeta and 13 Jbeta primers. TCRdb's copy holds only in-frame clones and misses some; the assay was immunoSEQ multiplex PCR. The sample carries about 180,000 clones, roughly 85% recorded once. CDR1 is SGHTA and CDR2 is FQGNSA in the germline V gene. V dropped 5 bases and J dropped 2; count of bases not matched to a gene: 7. This CDR3 is 16 amino acids long. The rearrangement joins TRBV7-2 to TRBJ2-7, with 12 nucleotides matching TRBD2. The TCR originated in a man aged 25-40 years in good health and CMV-seronegative. Material for sequencing was PBMCs. CDR3: CASSPRLAGVAYEQYF. CDR3 DNA sequence: TGTGCCAGCAGCCCTAGACTAGCGGGGGTTGCCTACGAGCAGTACTTC.